The rows below give T cell receptor beta chains drawn from one sample of a study of blood T cell repertoires in COVID-19. The assay was immunoSEQ multiplex PCR, and TCRdb's table has in-frame clones only and misses some. Found here are about 110,000 clones, about four fifths of them singletons; the top ten hold about 4.2%. Sequencing used peripheral blood. Receptors were obtained from a human donor in a cohort sampled during active COVID-19. The CDR3 runs from the conserved cysteine through the conserved F or W. D genes are given only for firm matches. Clone sizes are given selectively: once, few, many, or a class where the clone is expanded.

>NA|TRBJ1-1|NA|TRBV18
CASSPGRGITEAFF
TGTGCCAGCTCACCAGGGAGGGGGATTACTGAAGCTTTCTTT
>NA|TRBJ2-2|NA|TRBV7-2
CASSSPAGTAGSVGELFF
TGTGCCAGCAGCTCCCCGGCCGGAACGGCGGGAAGTGTCGGGGAGCTGTTTTTT
>NA|TRBJ2-3|NA|TRBV19
CASSIQGSTDTQYF
TGTGCCAGTAGTATTCAGGGTAGCACAGATACGCAGTATTTT
>TRBD1|TRBJ1-5|NA|TRBV19
CASSTSPRQGVGLDQPQHF
TGTGCCAGTAGTACCTCGCCTCGGCAGGGGGTTGGCCTTGATCAGCCCCAGCATTTT
>NA|TRBJ1-3|NA|TRBV10-3
CAISESDRLISGNTIYF
TGTGCCATCAGTGAGTCAGACAGGCTCATCTCTGGAAACACCATATATTTT
>NA|TRBJ2-1|NA|TRBV2
CASKDSYNEQFF
TGTGCCAGCAAGGACTCTTACAATGAGCAGTTCTTC
>NA|TRBJ2-1|NA|TRBV7-9
CASSLDSVSEQFF
TGTGCCAGCAGCTTAGATAGCGTAAGTGAGCAGTTCTTC
>TRBD2|TRBJ2-1|NA|TRBV2
CASSDRLAGVYNEQFF
TGTGCCAGCAGTGATCGTCTAGCGGGAGTGTACAATGAGCAGTTCTTC
>TRBD1|TRBJ1-1|NA|TRBV6-6
CASTWGQGLGAFF
TGTGCCAGCACCTGGGGACAGGGGTTGGGGGCTTTCTTT
>TRBD2|TRBJ2-1|NA|TRBV6-2/TRBV6-3
CASSPGTILLWNEQFF
TGTGCCAGCAGTCCGGGGACTATCCTTCTTTGGAATGAGCAGTTCTTC
>TRBD1|TRBJ1-4|NA|TRBV2
CASGGQGLIGGKLFF
TGTGCCAGCGGCGGACAGGGCCTTATAGGTGGAAAACTGTTTTTT
>TRBD2|TRBJ2-1|NA|TRBV7-2
CASSSTSGRPEQFF
TGTGCCAGCAGCTCGACTAGCGGGAGACCCGAGCAGTTCTTC
>TRBD1|TRBJ2-1|NA|TRBV10-3
CAISTGQGYNEQFF
TGTGCCATCAGTACAGGACAGGGCTACAATGAGCAGTTCTTC
>NA|TRBJ1-4|NA|TRBV3-1/TRBV3-2
CASSQDPHGVGKLFF
TGTGCCAGCAGCCAAGACCCGCACGGTGTCGGAAAACTGTTTTTT
>NA|TRBJ1-2|NA|TRBV6-5
CASRDNRYGYTF
TGTGCCAGCAGAGACAATCGGTATGGCTACACCTTC
>TRBD1|TRBJ2-5|NA|TRBV6-2/TRBV6-3
CASSSGQTQETQYF
TGTGCCAGCAGTTCGGGACAGACCCAAGAGACCCAGTACTTC
>TRBD2|TRBJ2-3|few|TRBV4-1
CASSQELASGSTDTQYF
TGCGCCAGCAGCCAAGAACTCGCTAGCGGTAGCACAGATACGCAGTATTTT
>TRBD1|TRBJ1-2|NA|TRBV28
CASRPGQINYGYTF
TGTGCCAGCAGACCGGGACAGATTAACTATGGCTACACCTTC
>NA|TRBJ2-6|NA|TRBV7-8
CASSPSTGTSGANVLTF
TGTGCCAGCAGCCCCTCAACAGGGACCTCTGGGGCCAACGTCCTGACTTTC